The 16 T cell receptor beta chains below all came from one sample that was sequenced in a study of early T cells in non-severe SARS-CoV-2 infection. MiXCR was run by TCRdb on the 5' RACE reads, yielding one entry per CDR3 protein. Of about 76,000 distinct CDR3 sequences listed, roughly 12% were seen once; the top ten hold approximately 4.8%. Material for sequencing was whole blood. The source of these receptors is an adult who was a healthcare worker with PCR-confirmed SARS-CoV-2 infection or an uninfected control (not recorded which).

This clonotype occurred a few times. V usage is TRBV20-1 and J usage is TRBJ1-2, with TRBD1 as a possible D gene (5 bases). V lost 2 bases, J lost 4 bases, and 8 bases lay in between. Germline values: CDR1 DFQATT, CDR2 SNEGSKA (reference sequence). The CDR3 covers 12 residues. The CDR3 nucleotides read TGCAGTGCTAGACCCGACAGCTATGGCTACACCTTC. Translating gives CSARPDSYGYTF.

The V gene is TRBV2, the J gene TRBJ2-3; D uncertain. Trimming stripped 6 bases from V and 4 bases from J, with 8 bases between. The germline gives CDR1 SNHLY, CDR2 FYNNEI. The CDR3 consists of 12 residues. CDR3 DNA sequence: TGTGCCAGCAGAGATGATTCAGATACGCAGTATTTT. It yields the protein CASRDDSDTQYF.

This rearrangement joins TRBV29-1 to TRBJ1-2; possibly TRBD1 for D (6 bases). The CDR3 sequence is 12 residues long. Looked up from germline, CDR1 is SQVTM and CDR2 is ANQGSEA. The V end was cut by 5 bases, the J end by 2 bases, with 9 bases between. The CDR3 loop reads CSVNRENYGYTF. CDR3 sequence (DNA): TGCAGCGTTAACAGGGAAAACTATGGCTACACCTTC. Using reference TRBV29-1 and TRBJ1-2 for the parts outside the CDR3, the full variable domain is SAVISQKPSRDICQRGTSLTIQCQVDSQVTMMFWYRQQPGQSLTLIATANQGSEATYESGFVIDKFPISRPNLTFSTLTVSNMSPEDSSIYLCSVNRENYGYTFGSGTRLTVV.

This clonotype was observed at least ten times. The CDR3 loop is CASSLAQGAASPLHF. DNA of the CDR3: TGTGCCAGCAGCTTAGCACAGGGGGCGGCTTCACCCCTCCACTTT. The gene calls are TRBV7-2 and TRBJ1-6; 9 bases are shared with TRBD1. V dropped 0 bases and J dropped 9; count of bases not matched to a gene: 3. Per germline, CDR1 SGHTA and CDR2 FQGNSA. This CDR3 region has 15 residues.

This clonotype showed up many times. This chain uses TRBV2 with TRBJ2-3; D is unclear. The V gene lost 6 bases and the J gene lost 0 bases, with 7 bases spanning the gap. Germline V CDR1 and CDR2: SNHLY, FYNNEI. The CDR3 consists of 13 residues. Here the CDR3 DNA reads TGTGCCAGCAGAAGACGTAGCACAGATACGCAGTATTTT. It codes for CASRRRSTDTQYF.

The sample holds many counts of this clonotype. V gene TRBV7-8 combines with J gene TRBJ1-3; D unresolved. Deletions cut 1 base from V and 0 bases from J, with 7 bases between. This CDR3 is 15 amino acids long. Germline CDR1 is SGHVS and CDR2 is FQNEAQ. DNA of the CDR3: TGTGCCAGCAGCTTAGTGGCCCCCTCTGGAAACACCATATATTTT. It translates to CASSLVAPSGNTIYF.

This clonotype was recorded many times. J is TRBJ1-4 and V is TRBV7-8, with D tentatively TRBD1 (5 bases). The CDR3 length is 17 residues. V was clipped by 6 bases and J by 7 bases, with 24 bases between them. The V gene's germline CDR1 is SGHVS and CDR2 FQNEAQ. CDR3 DNA: TGTGCCAGCAGTTTGTGGGCCTCCGGGGGAAATGGTGAAAAACTGTTTTTT. Translating gives CASSLWASGGNGEKLFF.

In this sample, this clonotype turned up a few times. The chain carries TRBV24-1 and TRBJ2-2, with D possibly being TRBD1 (8 bases). There are 13 residues in the CDR3. With 4 bases removed from V and 14 bases from J, the gap between germline ends came to 16 bases. In germline, CDR1 is KGHDR, CDR2 SFDVKD. Here the CDR3 reads CATSDWTGTKLFF. The CDR3 DNA reads TGTGCCACCAGTGACTGGACAGGGACTAAACTGTTTTTT.

This clonotype has ten or more counts. The chain couples TRBV7-9 to TRBJ1-4, with 7 bases lining up with TRBD1. V trimming: 6 bases; J trimming: 7 bases; junction bases outside the gene matches: 8. CDR1 and CDR2 from the germline V gene are SEHNR and FQNEAQ (reference sequence). CDR3 size: 14 residues. CDR3 loop: CASRPGTVGEKLFF. The CDR3 DNA is TGTGCCAGCAGGCCCGGGACAGTCGGTGAAAAACTGTTTTTT.

This clonotype was counted at least ten times. The chain links TRBV24-1 to TRBJ1-1; D ambiguous. The germline V gene encodes CDR1 KGHDR and CDR2 SFDVKD. The V and J ends lost 12 bases and 8 bases respectively, with 9 bases between them. The CDR3 is 9 residues long. CDR3 amino acids: CAPEVEAFF. CDR3 nucleotide sequence: TGTGCCCCAGAGGTGGAAGCTTTCTTT.

This clonotype was counted many times. This chain links TRBV3-1 with TRBJ2-4; no definite D call. The CDR3 is 14 residues long. Trimming shortened V by 1 base and J by 6 bases, and 10 bases separated the two germline ends. Germline CDR1 LGHDT, CDR2 YNNKEL (reference sequence). The CDR3 reads CASSQGFLPNIQYF. The CDR3 nucleotides read TGTGCCAGCAGCCAAGGTTTCCTCCCAAACATTCAGTACTTC. The full variable domain, with the rest looked up from reference TRBV3-1 and TRBJ2-4, is DTAVSQTPKYLVTQMGNDKSIKCEQNLGHDTMYWYKQDSKKFLKIMFSYNNKELIINETVPNRFSPKSPDKAHLNLHINSLELGDSAVYFCASSQGFLPNIQYFGAGTRLSVL.

This clonotype was seen many times. The chain couples TRBV5-1 to TRBJ1-1; D gene ambiguous. V lost 4 bases, J lost 2 bases, and 18 bases lay in between. Germline V gene data show CDR1 as SGHRS and CDR2 as YFSETQ. The CDR3 extends over 16 amino acids. CDR3 sequence (DNA): TGCGCCAGCAGCCCGCGGGCGGGGAATTCAAACACTGAAGCTTTCTTT. Amino acids: CASSPRAGNSNTEAFF.

The V and J genes are TRBV20-1 and TRBJ1-1; TRBD1 is a possible D gene (5 bases). Germline V gene sequence: CDR1 DFQATT, CDR2 SNEGSKA (reference sequence). The V end lost 6 bases, the J end lost 1 base, and 15 bases lay between the germline ends. The CDR3 extends over 14 amino acids. The CDR3 nucleotides read TGCAGTGCAATGGGACCCTGGGGGAACACTGAAGCTTTCTTT. Translated, it gives CSAMGPWGNTEAFF.

This clonotype was seen many times. The CDR3 region is CASSLDPPYSGNTIYF. CDR3 DNA: TGTGCCAGCAGCTTAGACCCGCCTTACTCTGGAAACACCATATATTTT. V and J are TRBV7-2 and TRBJ1-3; D gene uncertain. Germline V lookup: CDR1 SGHTA, CDR2 FQGNSA. This CDR3 contains 16 residues. The germline V and J ends were trimmed by 1 base and 0 bases, with 10 bases remaining between them.

This clonotype was found a few times. The chain couples TRBV9 to TRBJ2-5; TRBD1 is a possible D gene (5 bases). V lost 3 bases and J lost 0, with 12 bases in between. CDR3 length: 15 residues. Germline V gives CDR1 SGDLS, CDR2 YYNGEE. The CDR3 sequence: CASSALGRYQETQYF. In DNA form, the CDR3 reads TGTGCCAGCAGCGCCCTGGGGCGTTACCAAGAGACCCAGTACTTC.

The V gene is TRBV7-3, the J gene TRBJ1-1; no reliable D call. The CDR3 is 13 residues long. The V and J ends lost 5 bases and 4 bases respectively, with 11 bases between them. Germline CDR1 and CDR2: SGHTA and FQGTGA. The chain's CDR3 is CASSEGAFTEAFF. The CDR3, as DNA: TGTGCCAGCAGCGAAGGAGCGTTCACTGAAGCTTTCTTT.